This TCR beta chain comes out of a study of cytomegalovirus exposure and HLA in healthy donors. The donors, nominally healthy at sampling, likely had unrecorded immune exposures. As to this clone: Its antigen remains unidentified.

Broader study findings: For most TCR sequences rarity was the rule, although some public TCRs occurred in many donors.

V lost 8 bases to trimming and J lost 13 bases, with 23 bases between them. Per the germline V gene, CDR1 is MRHNA and CDR2 is SNTAGT. The CDR3 covers 13 residues. Primers: 60 Vbeta forward and 13 Jbeta reverse. Measured with immunoSEQ multiplex PCR; TCRdb has only the in-frame clones, and not every one. The repertoire table contains around 210,000 clones. This chain links TRBV6-4 with TRBJ1-2; D may be TRBD1 (6 bases). This receptor was identified in a girl aged 2-15 years in good health and CMV-seropositive. Sequencing was performed on PBMCs. The CDR3 DNA follows: TGTGCCAGCTCCCGGGGGGGCACTGTGGGGTTCACCTTC. This sequence encodes CASSRGGTVGFTF.